Each of the 14 T cell receptor beta chains below was sequenced from the same sample in a study of cytomegalovirus exposure and HLA in healthy donors. A multiplex PCR was run with 60 Vbeta primers and 13 Jbeta primers. TCRdb keeps only in-frame clones here, not all; method: immunoSEQ multiplex PCR. This table has about 200,000 clones, 82% appearing once. The specimen sequenced was PBMCs. These receptors originate from a boy aged 2 to 9 in good health and CMV-seronegative.

This clone was detected a few times. At one of its ends the junction is not consistent with the germline gene, which may arise from a read error. The CDR3 loop is CAISESTRGNTEAFF. CDR3 coding DNA: TGTGCCATCAGTGAGTCGACTCGGGGGAACACTGAAGCTTTCTTT. The J gene is TRBJ1-1, the V gene TRBV6-6; D is undetermined. Germline V lookup: CDR1 MNHNY, CDR2 SVGAGI (reference sequence). This CDR3 is built from 15 residues.

The chain recombines TRBV2 with TRBJ2-7; D is uncertain. There are 12 residues in the CDR3. Per the germline V gene, CDR1 is SNHLY and CDR2 is FYNNEI. Trimming left V 7 bases short and J 1 base short, with 8 bases between. In DNA, the CDR3 is TGTGCCAGCAATCAGGTTTCCTACGAGCAGTACTTC. Translating gives CASNQVSYEQYF.

V gene TRBV6-1 combines with J gene TRBJ2-2; D perhaps matches TRBD1 (6 bases). V lost 9 bases to trimming and J lost 6 bases, with 20 bases between them. Germline CDR1 reads MNHNS; CDR2 reads SASEGT. There are 15 residues in the CDR3. DNA for the CDR3: TGTGCCAGTAACAGGGTGGGTAGTATTCCCGGGGAGCTGTTTTTT. Residues: CASNRVGSIPGELFF.

V gene TRBV15 combines with J gene TRBJ2-1, with 10 bases aligning to TRBD1. J was trimmed by 7 bases and V by 2 bases; bases with no gene match: 8. From germline, CDR1 is LNHNV and CDR2 YYDKDF (reference sequence). This CDR3 region has 16 residues. The chain's CDR3 is CATSRLRDRGLNEQFF. The CDR3 nucleotides read TGTGCCACCAGCAGACTCCGGGACAGGGGCCTTAATGAGCAGTTCTTC.

This clone has only a few counts. The V call is TRBV5-6, the J call TRBJ2-5; 7 positions match TRBD1. Germline CDR1 is SGHDT and CDR2 is YYEEEE. The ends lost 1 base at V and 5 bases at J; junction bases unmatched: 14. CDR3 length: 17 residues. The CDR3 DNA reads TGTGCCAGCAGCTTGTTGTCAAGGGGGCGGCACTGGGAGACCCAGTACTTC. Amino acid sequence: CASSLLSRGRHWETQYF.

The rearrangement uses TRBV11-2 and TRBJ2-7; 10 bases align to TRBD2. The CDR3 is made up of 18 amino acids. Germline-derived CDR1 and CDR2 are SGHAT and FQNNGV. V lost 0 bases and J lost 6; bases outside the gene matches: 14. The CDR3 bases are TGTGCCAGCAGCTTAGATCTAATTATGACTAGCGGGTTGAGCGAGCAGTACTTC. Its protein product is CASSLDLIMTSGLSEQYF.

This clone was observed once. This rearrangement joins TRBV19 to TRBJ1-1, with no clear D. The germline V gene encodes CDR1 LNHDA and CDR2 SQIVND (reference sequence). The CDR3 loop spans 13 amino acids. The ends were cut back, 4 bases at V and 4 bases at J, with 10 bases in the middle. The chain's CDR3 is CASSTPRSTEAFF. The CDR3 region has the DNA TGTGCCAGTAGTACCCCACGGAGCACTGAAGCTTTCTTT.

J is TRBJ2-5 and V is TRBV27; D may be TRBD2 (7 bases). The V gene's germline CDR1 is MNHEY and CDR2 SMNVEV (reference sequence). CDR3 length: 15 amino acids. The V end was cut by 2 bases, the J end by 5 bases, with 15 bases between. This CDR3 reads CASSLRGGAGETQYF. As DNA, the CDR3 is TGTGCCAGCAGTTTAAGGGGGGGCGCCGGGGAGACCCAGTACTTC.

The gene calls are TRBV18 and TRBJ1-1, with TRBD1 identical over 8 bases. The CDR3 runs to 15 residues. In germline, CDR1 is KGHSH, CDR2 LQKENI. V shed 3 bases, J shed 3 bases, and the junction held 6 bases outside the gene matches. The CDR3 sequence is CASSPGQGFDTEAFF. CDR3 nucleotide sequence: TGTGCCAGCTCACCCGGACAGGGCTTTGACACTGAAGCTTTCTTT.

The chain has TRBV7-3 and TRBJ1-1; possibly TRBD1 for D (5 bases). This CDR3 spans 14 amino acids. Germline loops: CDR1 SGHTA, CDR2 FQGTGA. The ends were cut back, 5 bases at V and 4 bases at J, with 14 bases in the middle. In DNA, the CDR3 is TGTGCCAGCAGCCCATGGGGCGACGGCACTGAAGCTTTCTTT. Protein: CASSPWGDGTEAFF.

The chain carries TRBV7-9 and TRBJ2-1, with 7 bases identical to TRBD1. This CDR3 is built from 17 residues. Trimming removed 10 bases from V and 8 bases from J; junction bases left unmatched: 23. Germline CDR1 is SEHNR and CDR2 is FQNEAQ (reference sequence). CDR3 region: CATRTRGQGETIDEQFF. The CDR3 region has the DNA TGTGCCACCCGAACGAGGGGGCAGGGGGAGACGATCGATGAGCAGTTCTTC.

The CDR3 DNA is TGCGCCAGCAGTTCCCCGGGACAGGTCACAGATACGCAGTATTTT. Its protein product is CASSSPGQVTDTQYF. The V and J genes are TRBV10-1 and TRBJ2-3; the match to TRBD1 covers 8 bases. The germline V gene has CDR1 WNHNN and CDR2 SYGVQD (reference sequence). The CDR3 sequence is 15 residues long. V gave up 5 bases and J gave up 2 bases; unmatched junction bases: 6.

This clone was detected only once. This chain links TRBV2 with TRBJ2-3, with D perhaps matching TRBD2 (5 bases). Germline V gives CDR1 SNHLY, CDR2 FYNNEI. The V end was cut by 8 bases, the J end by 5 bases, with 20 bases between. This CDR3 comprises 15 residues. The CDR3 nucleotides are TGTGCCAGCCCTCCGAGAGGGTATCCGGGAGATACGCAGTATTTT. Its protein is CASPPRGYPGDTQYF.

The chain is built from TRBV7-2 and TRBJ2-3; D is unclear. Trimming left V 6 bases short and J 2 bases short, with 12 bases between. The CDR3 has 14 residues. Germline CDR1 SGHTA, CDR2 FQGNSA. The CDR3 spells CASRRGLHTDTQYF. CDR3 bases: TGTGCCAGCAGAAGAGGCCTCCACACAGATACGCAGTATTTT.